The clone carrying this TCR beta chain was detected once. What it recognizes is unknown. The CDR3 is made up of 14 amino acids. Germline CDR1 is SGDLS and CDR2 is YYNGEE. Trimming at V came to 0 bases and at J to 11 bases, leaving 7 bases not matched to a gene. Donors likely had unrecorded immune exposures despite being nominally healthy when sampled. PCR was performed using 60 Vbeta and 13 Jbeta primers. Libraries were prepared by immunoSEQ multiplex PCR; TCRdb keeps only in-frame clonotypes and omits some of them. The sample shows over 85,000 clones, approximately 87% of them seen only once. These data are taken from a study of cytomegalovirus exposure and HLA in healthy donors. The study, taken as a whole, reports: The HLA-A and HLA-B alleles of most subjects were reportedly predicted accurately from TCR beta sequences. Segments of the TCR beta V type were, in most cases, productive about 90% or about 30% of the time in an earlier analysis. Immune exposure data for these donors was limited to CMV serostatus.

This clonotype was obtained from a man aged 35-49 years in good health and CMV-seronegative. The V gene is TRBV9, the J gene TRBJ1-4, with 7 bases fitting TRBD1. Sample: PBMCs. CDR3 amino acids: CASSVDGTARKLFF. The CDR3 DNA reads as TGTGCCAGCAGCGTAGATGGGACAGCAAGGAAACTGTTTTTT.